The 30 T cell receptor beta chains below were found in one sample sequenced in a study of tumor-infiltrating lymphocytes in localized non-small cell lung cancer. The protocol was immunoSEQ multiplex PCR, while the TCRdb copy is restricted to in-frame clones and leaves out a portion. The sample lists approximately 17,000 clones; almost 70% were seen once. Input material: lung tumor tissue. The origin of the receptors is a human donor with non-small cell lung cancer.

Note on this clone: The sample carries other DNA sequences with the same CDR3. V and J are TRBV6-1 and TRBJ1-5; D remains unclear. CDR3 length: 13 residues. Per germline, CDR1 MNHNS and CDR2 SASEGT. The germline V and J ends were trimmed by 6 bases and 2 bases, with 8 bases remaining between them. The CDR3 DNA reads TGTGCCAGCAGGTGGGAGGGCAATCAGCCCCAGCATTTT. Translating gives CASRWEGNQPQHF.

This clone was found once. The chain carries TRBV2 and TRBJ2-7; D is tentatively TRBD1 or TRBD2 (5 bases each). CDR3 length equals 13 residues. In germline, CDR1 is SNHLY, CDR2 FYNNEI. V lost 7 bases and J lost 3, with 13 bases in between. The CDR3 region is CASKEGTIYEQYF. CDR3 DNA sequence: TGTGCCAGCAAGGAAGGGACGATCTACGAGCAGTACTTC. Full variable domain (missing parts from reference TRBV2 and TRBJ2-7): EPEVTQTPSHQVTQMGQEVILRCVPISNHLYFYWYRQILGQKVEFLVSFYNNEISEKSEIFDDQFSVERPDGSNFTLKIRSTKLEDSAMYFCASKEGTIYEQYFGPGTRLTVT.

The chain links TRBV19 to TRBJ2-2; a possible D gene is TRBD2 (6 bases). The CDR3 extends over 14 amino acids. With 7 bases removed from V and 4 bases from J, the gap between germline ends came to 13 bases. Germline values: CDR1 LNHDA, CDR2 SQIVND (reference sequence). The CDR3 coding sequence is TGTGCCAGTAAAGGAGGGAGGCGCACCGGGGAGCTGTTTTTT. It encodes CASKGGRRTGELFF.

This clone ranks as large. The gene calls are TRBV28 and TRBJ1-5; 8 nucleotides agree with TRBD1. Germline V lookup: CDR1 MDHEN, CDR2 SYDVKM. The CDR3 loop spans 16 amino acids. Trimming took 6 bases from V and 2 from J; bases not matched to a gene: 9. CDR3 protein: CASSRLPGGGNQPQHF. The CDR3 DNA sequence: TGTGCCAGCAGCCGACTACCAGGGGGCGGCAATCAGCCCCAGCATTTT.

This clone was detected only once. This chain joins TRBV4-2 and TRBJ1-1, with D unresolved. Trimming removed 4 bases from V and 2 bases from J, with 5 bases in between. The length of the CDR3 is 12 residues. The germline CDR1 and CDR2 sequences are LGHNA and YNFKEQ. The CDR3 sequence is CASSRHNTEAFF. CDR3 nucleotide sequence: TGTGCCAGCAGCCGGCATAACACTGAAGCTTTCTTT.

The V gene is TRBV7-8, the J gene TRBJ2-7; no definite D call. The CDR3 contains 14 residues. Trimming took 3 bases from V and 2 from J, leaving 11 bases between them. CDR1 SGHVS and CDR2 FQNEAQ come from the germline V gene. The CDR3 region has the DNA TGTGCCAGCAGCTTCGATAGATCGGCCTACGAGCAGTACTTC. Protein sequence: CASSFDRSAYEQYF.

This chain uses TRBV28 with TRBJ1-5, with D perhaps matching TRBD1 (6 bases). Trimming took off 5 bases at V and 5 bases at J, with 13 bases between the two ends. CDR1 is MDHEN and CDR2 is SYDVKM in the germline V gene. The CDR3 is 14 amino acids. The CDR3 DNA sequence: TGTGCCAGCAGTCAGTCGAGGGGGTATCAGCCCCAGCATTTT. Encoded protein: CASSQSRGYQPQHF.

The chain carries TRBV15 and TRBJ1-1; TRBD1 might be the D (5 bases). The V end lost 7 bases, the J end lost 1 base, and 13 bases lay between the germline ends. Germline V lookup: CDR1 LNHNV, CDR2 YYDKDF (reference sequence). CDR3 length: 14 residues. Here the CDR3 DNA reads TGTGCCACCAAAATGCAGGGCGCGAACACTGAAGCTTTCTTT. This codes for CATKMQGANTEAFF.

The chain combines TRBV13 with TRBJ2-7, with no clear D. Germline lookup yields CDR1 PRHDT and CDR2 FYEKMQ (reference sequence). Trimming removed 0 bases at V and 3 bases at J, with 9 bases between. The CDR3 spans 14 residues. CDR3 DNA: TGTGCCAGCAGCTTAGGCCTAGGTAACTACGAGCAGTACTTC. Its translation: CASSLGLGNYEQYF.

V is TRBV30 and J is TRBJ2-7; unclear D gene. The germline gives CDR1 GTSNPN, CDR2 SVGIG (reference sequence). The CDR3 runs to 12 residues. The V and J ends lost 2 bases and 3 bases respectively, with 8 bases between them. In DNA form, the CDR3 reads TGTGCCTGGAGTTCGGGCGTCTACGAGCAGTACTTC. Translated: CAWSSGVYEQYF.

The chain uses TRBV6-6 and TRBJ1-4, with D uncertain. V was clipped by 6 bases and J by 8 bases, with 13 bases between them. The CDR3 is 13 amino acids. Germline lookup yields CDR1 MNHNY and CDR2 SVGAGI (reference sequence). The CDR3 DNA sequence: TGTGCCAGCAGCCGTACCGTCAGCGAAAAACTGTTTTTT. This sequence encodes CASSRTVSEKLFF.

This chain joins TRBV9 and TRBJ1-1; D gene ambiguous. Germline V gene sequence: CDR1 SGDLS, CDR2 YYNGEE. The length of the CDR3 is 14 residues. The ends were cut back, 4 bases at V and 1 base at J, with 11 bases in the middle. The CDR3 DNA is TGTGCCAGCAGCAACCTTGCCTCGAACACTGAAGCTTTCTTT. This translates into CASSNLASNTEAFF.

The J gene is TRBJ2-2, the V gene TRBV29-1; D is ambiguous. The germline gives CDR1 SQVTM, CDR2 ANQGSEA. V lost 6 bases, J lost 4 bases, and 12 bases lay in between. The CDR3 spans 13 residues. CDR3 residues: CSVQEPITGELFF. The CDR3 DNA reads as TGCAGCGTCCAGGAGCCCATCACCGGGGAGCTGTTTTTT.

V gene TRBV30 combines with J gene TRBJ1-4, with 7 bases identical to TRBD1. The CDR3 totals 15 residues. Germline V CDR1 and CDR2: GTSNPN, SVGIG (reference sequence). V gave up 2 bases and J gave up 8 bases; unmatched junction bases: 11. DNA of the CDR3: TGTGCCTGGAGTTCACTAGGGGGCGTTGAAGAAAAACTGTTTTTT. This gives the protein CAWSSLGGVEEKLFF.

DNA of the CDR3: TGCGCCAGCAGCGAGGGCTATGGCTACACCTTC. Encoded protein: CASSEGYGYTF. This chain connects TRBV5-1 to TRBJ1-2; D remains unclear. V lost 4 bases to trimming and J lost 4 bases, with 5 bases between them. CDR1 is SGHRS, CDR2 YFSETQ, per germline. This CDR3 has 11 residues.

The genes are TRBV11-2 and TRBJ2-7, with 8 bases that match TRBD1. The CDR3 consists of 19 residues. Germline V CDR1 and CDR2: SGHAT, FQNNGV. J gave up 8 bases and V 2 bases, and 23 bases lay outside the gene matches. In DNA form, the CDR3 reads TGTGCCAGCAGCTTACCCGGGACAGGTCTCGTGGGGGGCTACAAGAAGCAGTACTTC. Amino acid sequence: CASSLPGTGLVGGYKKQYF.

The chain links TRBV27 to TRBJ1-1; TRBD1 agrees at 9 bases. The germline CDR1 and CDR2 sequences are MNHEY and SMNVEV (reference sequence). The CDR3 runs 15 residues. With V trimmed by 3 bases and J by 1 base, 3 bases remained unmatched. In DNA form, the CDR3 reads TGTGCCAGCAGTTTCCAACAGGGGGCGAACACTGAAGCTTTCTTT. It is translated as CASSFQQGANTEAFF.

The chain has TRBV11-2 and TRBJ2-5; tentative D call: TRBD2 (6 bases). Matching the DNA end better, TRBJ2-7 makes the J call doubtful. Germline V gene sequence: CDR1 SGHAT, CDR2 FQNNGV. The CDR3 spans 13 residues. The CDR3 coding sequence is TGTGCCAGCAGCTTAGATCTAGCGCGCGAGCAGTACTTC. Translation gives CASSLDLAREQYF.

The gene calls are TRBV11-2 and TRBJ2-6; tentatively, D is TRBD1 or TRBD2 (6 bases each). The germline CDR1 and CDR2 sequences are SGHAT and FQNNGV. This CDR3 has 16 amino acids. The V gene lost 5 bases and the J gene lost 2 bases, with 13 bases spanning the gap. CDR3 residues: CASSVLGGTGANVLTF. The DNA for the CDR3 is TGTGCCAGCAGCGTTCTAGGGGGGACTGGGGCCAACGTCCTGACTTTC. The complete variable domain, with remaining parts taken from reference TRBV11-2 and TRBJ2-6, reads EAGVAQSPRYKIIEKRQSVAFWCNPISGHATLYWYQQILGQGPKLLIQFQNNGVVDDSQLPKDRFSAERLKGVDSTLKIQPAKLEDSAVYLCASSVLGGTGANVLTFGAGSRLTVL.

This rearrangement joins TRBV9 to TRBJ2-3; D may be TRBD1 (5 bases). The V end lost 1 base, the J end lost 0 bases, and 12 bases lay between the germline ends. The germline V gene has CDR1 SGDLS and CDR2 YYNGEE. The CDR3 covers 16 residues. The CDR3 DNA reads as TGTGCCAGCAGCGTAACAGGTGGCCTAAGCACAGATACGCAGTATTTT. Its translation is CASSVTGGLSTDTQYF.

This clone has more than one count but fewer than ten. The chain carries TRBV7-3 and TRBJ2-1; 8 nucleotides match TRBD2. The CDR3 runs to 13 residues. V dropped 3 bases and J dropped 6; count of bases not matched to a gene: 1. CDR1 and CDR2 (germline): SGHTA, FQGTGA. CDR3 loop: CASSLTSVNEQFF. CDR3 coding DNA: TGTGCCAGCAGCTTGACTAGCGTCAATGAGCAGTTCTTC.

The rearrangement joins TRBV28 to TRBJ2-7, with 7 bases lining up with TRBD1. The trim removed 5 bases at V and 1 base at J, leaving 8 bases unmatched. Germline CDR1 reads MDHEN; CDR2 reads SYDVKM. The CDR3 loop spans 15 amino acids. The CDR3 DNA sequence: TGTGCCAGCAGTCACGTTCTGACAGGGTCCTACGAGCAGTACTTC. Amino acids: CASSHVLTGSYEQYF.

This clone occurred a few times. The rearrangement links TRBV13 to TRBJ1-1; no definite D call. Trimming cost V 0 bases and J 1 base, with 6 bases left between them. CDR3 length equals 14 residues. Germline-derived CDR1 and CDR2 are PRHDT and FYEKMQ (reference sequence). This CDR3 reads CASSLGVTNTEAFF. In nucleotides, the CDR3 is TGTGCCAGCAGCTTAGGGGTTACGAACACTGAAGCTTTCTTT.

This rearrangement joins TRBV6-5 to TRBJ1-2, with D possibly TRBD1 on 5 matching bases. The CDR3 runs 15 residues. Germline CDR1 is MNHEY and CDR2 is SVGAGI. Trimming cost V 7 bases and J 6 bases, with 21 bases left between them. Written as DNA, the CDR3 is TGTGCCAGCAATCCGGCCTACGGGGGTGGGAATGGCTACACCTTC. Its protein is CASNPAYGGGNGYTF.

The V gene is TRBV6-5, the J gene TRBJ1-1; the D gene is possibly TRBD1 (5 bases). The CDR3 consists of 14 residues. The germline V gene has CDR1 MNHEY and CDR2 SVGAGI. The ends were cut back, 6 bases at V and 0 bases at J, with 11 bases in the middle. CDR3 bases: TGTGCCAGCAGCTTGACAGAATTGAACACTGAAGCTTTCTTT. Its translation is CASSLTELNTEAFF.

The chain is built from TRBV7-9 and TRBJ2-3, with D possibly TRBD2 on 6 matching bases. Germline V gene sequence: CDR1 SEHNR, CDR2 FQNEAQ (reference sequence). The CDR3 runs to 13 residues. Trimming left V 4 bases short and J 4 bases short, with 9 bases between. This CDR3 is CASSYGGADTQYF. The CDR3 coding sequence is TGTGCCAGCAGCTACGGGGGAGCAGATACGCAGTATTTT.

This clone was found once. The rearrangement joins TRBV7-9 to TRBJ1-1; 11 bases fit TRBD1. CDR1 SEHNR and CDR2 FQNEAQ come from the germline V gene (reference sequence). The CDR3 consists of 18 residues. J was trimmed by 1 base and V by 4 bases; bases with no gene match: 11. CDR3 nucleotide sequence: TGTGCCAGCAGCTCCCTAACGGGACAGGGGGGACAGAACACTGAAGCTTTCTTT. This gives the protein CASSSLTGQGGQNTEAFF.

The chain has TRBV6-1 and TRBJ2-3; D is undetermined. The germline V gene encodes CDR1 MNHNS and CDR2 SASEGT. CDR3 length: 12 residues. V was clipped by 4 bases and J by 0 bases, with 2 bases between them. The CDR3: CASSVSTDTQYF. The CDR3 DNA reads as TGTGCCAGCAGTGTAAGCACAGATACGCAGTATTTT.

V gene TRBV15 combines with J gene TRBJ1-5; D gene unclear. The CDR3 is 15 amino acids. The V and J ends lost 1 base and 0 bases respectively, with 7 bases between them. CDR1 is LNHNV, CDR2 YYDKDF, per germline (reference sequence). Here the CDR3 DNA reads TGTGCCACCAGCAGAGGGCCCTTTAGCAATCAGCCCCAGCATTTT. Protein sequence: CATSRGPFSNQPQHF.

The chain combines TRBV7-8 with TRBJ1-5; TRBD1 matches at 10 bases. Germline loops: CDR1 SGHVS, CDR2 FQNEAQ. The CDR3 has 16 residues. V trimming: 5 bases; J trimming: 1 base; junction bases outside the gene matches: 5. In DNA form, the CDR3 reads TGTGCCAGCAGCCCTAGACAGGGGGCGAGCAATCAGCCCCAGCATTTT. Translation: CASSPRQGASNQPQHF. Supplemented by reference TRBV7-8 and TRBJ1-5, the full variable domain reads GAGVSQSPRYKVAKRGQDVALRCDPISGHVSLFWYQQALGQGPEFLTYFQNEAQLDKSGLPSDRFFAERPEGSVSTLKIQRTQQEDSAVYLCASSPRQGASNQPQHFGDGTRLSIL.